The 14 T cell receptor beta chains listed next were all sequenced from one sample in a study of OX40 agonist ivuxolimab in advanced cancers. Generated by immunoSEQ multiplex PCR, the TCRdb table keeps only in-frame clones and is missing some. The sample holds 25,000 to 35,000 clones, about 74% seen once. Sequences were derived from CD4+ or CD8+ T cells sorted from blood, sampled in a trial of the OX40 agonist ivuxolimab. The receptors originated from an adult with an advanced solid tumor such as melanoma, head and neck, liver or kidney cancer.

A word on this clone: One end of the junction fails to match germline, which may point to a read error. The rearrangement uses TRBV11-2 and TRBJ1-2; possibly TRBD1 for D (6 bases). The CDR3 sequence is 12 residues long. The germline V gene encodes CDR1 SGHAT and CDR2 FQNNGV. This CDR3 is CASSRQDNGDTF. The DNA of the CDR3 is TGTGCCAGCAGCCGACAGGACAATGGCGACACCTTC.

This CDR3 is CASSPPQATEAFF. The CDR3 DNA reads as TGTGCCAGCTCACCACCGCAGGCCACTGAAGCTTTCTTT. This rearrangement joins TRBV18 to TRBJ1-1; no firm D call. The germline CDR1 and CDR2 sequences are KGHSH and LQKENI. This CDR3 has 13 amino acids. V lost 0 bases to trimming and J lost 4 bases, with 6 bases between them.

A single count supports this clone. The gene calls are TRBV6-6 and TRBJ1-1; no firm D call. V was clipped by 11 bases and J by 5 bases, with 18 bases between them. The germline gives CDR1 MNHNY, CDR2 SVGAGI (reference sequence). The CDR3 covers 13 residues. In DNA, the CDR3 is TGTGCCGCACACCGAAAAGTTGGAACTGAAGCTTTCTTT. Its translation: CAAHRKVGTEAFF.

This chain links TRBV5-6 with TRBJ2-4; the D gene is possibly TRBD2 (6 bases). V gave up 7 bases and J gave up 9 bases, with 14 bases separating them. The germline V gene has CDR1 SGHDT and CDR2 YYEEEE. The CDR3 contains 12 residues. The CDR3 sequence: CASSWRGSIQYF. The CDR3 DNA reads TGTGCCAGCTCCTGGAGGGGTAGCATTCAGTACTTC.

The rearrangement uses TRBV18 and TRBJ1-4, with TRBD1 as a possible D gene (6 bases). The CDR3 loop spans 14 amino acids. Germline CDR1 and CDR2: KGHSH and LQKENI. The ends were cut back, 3 bases at V and 7 bases at J, with 12 bases in the middle. CDR3 sequence reads: CASSPGRGREKLFF. Here the CDR3 DNA reads TGTGCCAGCTCACCCGGCAGGGGCCGTGAAAAACTGTTTTTT.

As for this clone: Other nucleotide sequences from this sample produce the same CDR3. The V call is TRBV7-8, the J call TRBJ1-4; the D is unclear. V was pared by 2 bases and J by 0 bases, with 4 bases between. In germline, CDR1 is SGHVS, CDR2 FQNEAQ. The CDR3 contains 14 residues. The CDR3 loop reads CASSLTATNEKLFF. CDR3 nucleotides: TGTGCCAGCAGCTTAACTGCAACTAATGAAAAACTGTTTTTT.

This clone was counted once. The chain joins TRBV7-2 to TRBJ2-1; 12 bases match TRBD2. The V segment lost 5 bases and the J segment 6 bases; nucleotides outside the gene matches: 11. Germline CDR1 SGHTA, CDR2 FQGNSA. The CDR3 is 17 amino acids. DNA for the CDR3: TGTGCCAGCAGCCCCTACGAACTAGCGGGGGGCCCCAATGAGCAGTTCTTC. It codes for CASSPYELAGGPNEQFF.

This clone was recorded once. V and J are TRBV5-1 and TRBJ1-1; 7 bases are shared with TRBD1. CDR1 and CDR2 (germline): SGHRS, YFSETQ. The junction had 7 bases not matched to a gene; V was cut back by 4 bases and J by 1 base. The CDR3 totals 15 residues. The CDR3 sequence: CASSDLKGANTEAFF. CDR3 DNA sequence: TGCGCCAGCAGCGACCTGAAGGGGGCGAACACTGAAGCTTTCTTT.

This clone occurred a few times. The rearrangement uses TRBV9 and TRBJ2-7; TRBD1 might be the D (5 bases). Deletions cut 2 bases from V and 4 bases from J, with 10 bases between. The length of the CDR3 is 13 residues. The germline CDR1 and CDR2 sequences are SGDLS and YYNGEE. The CDR3 protein is CASSVGHEYEQYF. The CDR3 region has the DNA TGTGCCAGCAGCGTCGGACATGAATACGAGCAGTACTTC.

The rearrangement uses TRBV6-1 and TRBJ1-2; weak D call: TRBD1 (5 bases). V was cut by 4 bases and J by 5 bases, with 11 bases left in between. Germline CDR1 is MNHNS and CDR2 is SASEGT. This CDR3 spans 13 amino acids. CDR3 in amino acids: CASSAAGGYGYTF. CDR3 nucleotide sequence: TGTGCCAGCAGTGCGGCCGGGGGGTATGGCTACACCTTC.

The sample holds one count of this clone. This chain uses TRBV6-5 with TRBJ1-1, with D unclear. The CDR3 length is 12 residues. V dropped 8 bases and J dropped 3 bases, with 10 bases sitting between them. Germline-derived CDR1 and CDR2 are MNHEY and SVGAGI. CDR3 coding DNA: TGTGCCAGCCTTAACAGATACACTGAAGCTTTCTTT. This sequence encodes CASLNRYTEAFF.

There are a few counts of this clone. J is TRBJ2-3 and V is TRBV7-9; 7 positions match TRBD2. With 5 bases clipped from V and 2 bases from J, the junction kept 13 bases outside the gene matches. The CDR3 contains 17 residues. The germline gives CDR1 SEHNR, CDR2 FQNEAQ (reference sequence). The CDR3 region is CASSRIRRGGPTDTQYF. CDR3 in DNA: TGTGCCAGCAGCAGAATTCGGCGCGGGGGACCCACAGATACGCAGTATTTT.

The J gene is TRBJ1-2, the V gene TRBV27; D call uncertain. Trimming shortened V by 6 bases and J by 5 bases, and 13 bases separated the two germline ends. Per germline, CDR1 MNHEY and CDR2 SMNVEV (reference sequence). The CDR3 consists of 13 residues. CDR3 DNA: TGTGCCAGCAGCCGGGGAGAAATGTATGGCTACACCTTC. Its protein is CASSRGEMYGYTF.

Written as DNA, the CDR3 is TGTGCCAGCAGCCCGACGACAGGGGTCGGAAACACCATATATTTT. As protein: CASSPTTGVGNTIYF. The chain is built from TRBV7-9 and TRBJ1-3; 8 bases map to TRBD1. Germline V gene lookup returns CDR1 SEHNR and CDR2 FQNEAQ (reference sequence). This CDR3 is 15 amino acids long. Germline trimming cut 5 bases from V and 4 bases from J; bases unmatched to any gene: 7.